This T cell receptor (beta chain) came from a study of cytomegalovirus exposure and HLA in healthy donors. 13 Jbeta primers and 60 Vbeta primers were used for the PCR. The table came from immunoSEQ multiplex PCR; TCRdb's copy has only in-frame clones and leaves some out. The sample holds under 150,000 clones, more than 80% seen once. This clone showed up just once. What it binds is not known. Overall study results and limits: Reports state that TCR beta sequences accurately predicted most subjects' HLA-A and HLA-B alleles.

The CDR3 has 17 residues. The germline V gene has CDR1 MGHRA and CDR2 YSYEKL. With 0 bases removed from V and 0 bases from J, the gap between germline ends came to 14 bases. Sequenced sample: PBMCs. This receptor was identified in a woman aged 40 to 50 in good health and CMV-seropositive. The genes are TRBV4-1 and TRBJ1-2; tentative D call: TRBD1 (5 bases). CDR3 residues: CASSQDSGLGSNYGYTF. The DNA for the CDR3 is TGCGCCAGCAGCCAAGATTCAGGGTTAGGTTCTAACTATGGCTACACCTTC.